This T cell receptor beta chain was identified in a study of cytomegalovirus exposure and HLA in healthy donors. Germline values: CDR1 MNHEY, CDR2 SVGAGI. V was clipped by 0 bases and J by 5 bases, with 10 bases between them. This CDR3 spans 14 amino acids. The PCR had 60 Vbeta and 13 Jbeta primers. Measured with immunoSEQ multiplex PCR; TCRdb has only the in-frame clones, and not every one. The sample consists of more than 85,000 clones, roughly 80% of them appearing once. General study results and limits: A later analysis, which compared TCR beta chains of equal frequency, found the HLA-associated ones more clonally expanded. Only CMV serostatus was available as immune exposure information.

Note on this clone: As yet, its antigen is unknown.

The TCR sequence derives from a man aged 25-45 years in good health and CMV-seropositive. The chain carries TRBV6-5 and TRBJ2-5, with D perhaps matching TRBD2 (6 bases). Sequenced input: PBMCs. The CDR3 DNA reads as TGTGCCAGCAGTTACTCCTATGCGGGGGAGACCCAGTACTTC. This encodes CASSYSYAGETQYF.